The clone carrying this T cell receptor beta chain was seen at least ten times. Stable hyperthyroidism: no ophthalmopathy progression over 18 months of follow-up. These data are taken from a study of T cells in Graves' hyperthyroidism and ophthalmopathy. CDR1 is LNHDA, CDR2 SQIVND, per germline (reference sequence). With 10 bases clipped from V and 5 bases from J, the junction kept 13 bases outside the gene matches. This CDR3 contains 15 residues. Amplification targeted TCR beta CDR3 regions from RNA transcripts. Primed by the HTBI set, a first-round RT-PCR was run on the TCR CDR3. TCRdb reanalysed the multiplex PCR reads using MiXCR and keeps one entry per CDR3 protein. The sample contains fewer than 850,000 distinct CDR3 sequences, 15% to 20% of which appear only once.

The sequenced material came from blood. This receptor was obtained from a man aged 50-59 years with Graves' hyperthyroidism. The rearrangement joins TRBV19 to TRBJ1-1; the match to TRBD1 covers 10 bases. This CDR3 is CANPGQGICWTEAFF. For the CDR3, the DNA is TGTGCCAACCCGGGACAGGGGATCTGTTGGACTGAAGCTTTCTTT.